These 26 T cell receptor beta chains originate from one sample sequenced in a study of control samples from healthy donors and cancer patients. Profiled with immunoSEQ multiplex PCR; TCRdb holds only in-frame clones, not every one. The sample records about 92,000 clones, approximately 82% being singletons. The sequencing input was blood. Every receptor here comes from a woman aged 60 to 75 in good health.

The chain couples TRBV19 to TRBJ1-6, with 9 bases fitting TRBD1. CDR1 and CDR2 from the germline V gene are LNHDA and SQIVND (reference sequence). CDR3 length: 14 residues. The ends lost 5 bases at V and 7 bases at J; junction bases unmatched: 3. For the CDR3, the DNA is TGTGCCAGTAGTGTACAGGGGGCCAATTCACCCCTCCACTTT. This sequence encodes CASSVQGANSPLHF.

The chain combines TRBV3-1 (or the pseudogene TRBV3-2) with TRBJ1-4; D is undetermined. CDR1 is LGHDT and CDR2 is YNNKEL in the germline V gene (reference sequence). The V end lost 4 bases, the J end lost 6 bases, and 12 bases lay between the germline ends. The CDR3 runs to 14 residues. CDR3 region: CASSPPYGDEKLFF. CDR3 nucleotide sequence: TGTGCCAGCAGCCCGCCGTACGGGGATGAAAAACTGTTTTTT.

The chain uses TRBV19 and TRBJ1-3; no clear D gene. V lost 2 bases, J lost 0 bases, and 8 bases lay in between. This CDR3 is 15 amino acids long. Looked up from germline, CDR1 is LNHDA and CDR2 is SQIVND (reference sequence). The CDR3: CASSIYASSGNTIYF. The CDR3, as DNA: TGTGCCAGTAGTATATACGCTAGCTCTGGAAACACCATATATTTT. Full variable domain (outside the CDR3, taken from reference TRBV19 and TRBJ1-3): DGGITQSPKYLFRKEGQNVTLSCEQNLNHDAMYWYRQDPGQGLRLIYYSQIVNDFQKGDIAEGYSVSREKKESFPLTVTSAQKNPTAFYLCASSIYASSGNTIYFGEGSWLTVV.

The V gene is TRBV11-2, the J gene TRBJ2-3; D remains ambiguous. The germline V gene encodes CDR1 SGHAT and CDR2 FQNNGV. This CDR3 region has 11 residues. Trimming removed 4 bases from V and 5 bases from J, with 4 bases in between. Written as DNA, the CDR3 is TGTGCCAGCAGCTACCTAGATACGCAGTATTTT. Its translation: CASSYLDTQYF.

This clone was counted a single time. DNA for the CDR3: TGTGCCAGCAGCTTGGACGCAGGGGGCATAGCTAATGAAAAACTGTTTTTT. As protein: CASSLDAGGIANEKLFF. V and J are TRBV5-6 and TRBJ1-4; 8 bases match TRBD1. From germline, CDR1 is SGHDT and CDR2 YYEEEE. This CDR3 contains 17 residues. V shed 0 bases and J 3 bases; nucleotides not matched to a gene: 7.

The chain joins TRBV19 to TRBJ1-5; D is uncertain. The germline V gene has CDR1 LNHDA and CDR2 SQIVND (reference sequence). The CDR3 contains 14 residues. The ends were cut back, 3 bases at V and 6 bases at J, with 12 bases in the middle. CDR3: CASSILGRAQPQHF. The CDR3, as DNA: TGTGCCAGTAGTATCTTAGGGAGGGCTCAGCCCCAGCATTTT.

In DNA, the CDR3 is TGCAGCGTGGGACGACCCACAGATACGCAGTATTTT. Residues: CSVGRPTDTQYF. The J gene is TRBJ2-3, the V gene TRBV29-1; D may correspond to TRBD1 or TRBD2 (5 bases each). CDR1 is SQVTM, CDR2 ANQGSEA, per germline. The CDR3 runs to 12 residues. Between the trimmed V and J ends, which lost 6 bases and 2 bases, there was a span of 9 bases.

The chain uses TRBV27 and TRBJ2-7; 9 positions match TRBD1. V lost 4 bases to trimming and J lost 9 bases; unmatched junction nucleotides: 10. CDR3 size: 14 residues. CDR1 is MNHEY and CDR2 is SMNVEV in the germline V gene (reference sequence). CDR3 sequence (DNA): TGTGCCAGCAGTTATACGGGACAGGGATCCGGGCAGTACTTC. Translation: CASSYTGQGSGQYF.

The genes are TRBV6-2 or TRBV6-3 and TRBJ2-7; TRBD2 might be the D (6 bases). V was shortened by 0 bases and J by 5 bases, with 14 bases between the two germline ends. Germline V gene sequence: CDR1 MNHEY, CDR2 SVGEGT. The CDR3 totals 15 residues. CDR3 DNA sequence: TGTGCCAGCAGTTACTCTGGCCTAGCGAATAACGAGCAGTACTTC. Encoded protein: CASSYSGLANNEQYF.

Notes on this clone: An end of the junction differs from the germline gene, which may be a read error. The chain joins TRBV7-7 to TRBJ2-7; tentatively, D is TRBD1 (5 bases). The CDR3 extends over 15 amino acids. The germline V gene has CDR1 SSHAT and CDR2 FNYEAQ (reference sequence). DNA of the CDR3: TGTGCTAGCAGCTTAGGAAGGGGTCGGGCCTACGAGCAGTACTTC. Translating it yields CASSLGRGRAYEQYF.

The chain couples TRBV2 to TRBJ1-3; a possible D gene is TRBD1 (6 bases). CDR3 length: 14 residues. V was pared by 8 bases and J by 2 bases, with 13 bases between. CDR1 SNHLY and CDR2 FYNNEI come from the germline V gene. CDR3 sequence reads: CASASGGAGNTIYF. The CDR3 nucleotides are TGTGCCAGCGCGAGCGGGGGCGCTGGAAACACCATATATTTT.

This chain joins TRBV15 and TRBJ1-1, with 7 bases fitting TRBD1. Trimming removed 3 bases from V and 0 bases from J; junction bases left unmatched: 13. CDR3 length: 18 amino acids. Germline V lookup: CDR1 LNHNV, CDR2 YYDKDF (reference sequence). CDR3 sequence: CATSSGDRDPYLNTEAFF. The CDR3 DNA is TGTGCCACCAGCAGTGGAGACAGGGACCCTTATTTGAACACTGAAGCTTTCTTT.

This chain uses TRBV10-3 with TRBJ2-6; no clear D. The germline gives CDR1 ENHRY, CDR2 SYGVKD. The CDR3 has 18 residues. V lost 6 bases to trimming and J lost 0 bases, with 18 bases between them. The CDR3 region is CAISPGHLTVSGANVLTF. DNA for the CDR3: TGTGCCATCAGCCCGGGCCACTTGACTGTCTCTGGGGCCAACGTCCTGACTTTC.

This chain joins TRBV9 and TRBJ1-4, with D possibly matching TRBD1 (5 bases). Looked up from germline, CDR1 is SGDLS and CDR2 is YYNGEE. This CDR3 has 19 residues. V dropped 3 bases and J dropped 8 bases, with 29 bases sitting between them. CDR3: CASSDPRDGGGGGEEKLFF. As DNA, the CDR3 is TGTGCCAGCAGCGATCCCCGGGACGGCGGCGGGGGAGGAGAGGAAAAACTGTTTTTT. Supplemented by reference TRBV9 and TRBJ1-4, the full variable domain reads DSGVTQTPKHLITATGQRVTLRCSPRSGDLSVYWYQQSLDQGLQFLIQYYNGEERAKGNILERFSAQQFPDLHSELNLSSLELGDSALYFCASSDPRDGGGGGEEKLFFGSGTQLSVL.

This rearrangement joins TRBV4-1 to TRBJ1-2, with D maybe TRBD1 (6 bases). The length of the CDR3 is 15 residues. Trimming cost V 3 bases and J 4 bases, with 15 bases left between them. CDR1 and CDR2 (germline): MGHRA, YSYEKL. CDR3 nucleotide sequence: TGCGCCAGCAGCCAGAGTTGGTCAGGGGCCTATGGCTACACCTTC. It yields the protein CASSQSWSGAYGYTF.

Here the CDR3 DNA reads TGTGCCAGCAGCCTCGCCCAGGGGGAGATGGCAGATACGCAGTATTTT. This translates into CASSLAQGEMADTQYF. This rearrangement joins TRBV3-1 (or the pseudogene TRBV3-2) to TRBJ2-3, with 7 bases that match TRBD1. After removal of 4 bases from V and 4 bases from J, the junction contained 11 bases not matched to a gene. CDR1 and CDR2 (germline): LGHDT, YNNKEL (reference sequence). This CDR3 spans 16 amino acids.

The chain couples TRBV29-1 to TRBJ2-1; 11 bases map to TRBD2. Germline V gives CDR1 SQVTM, CDR2 ANQGSEA. The CDR3 runs to 14 residues. V dropped 7 bases and J dropped 3; count of bases not matched to a gene: 5. The CDR3, as DNA: TGCAGCGCCGTACTAGCGGGAGACTACAATGAGCAGTTCTTC. Protein sequence: CSAVLAGDYNEQFF.

This chain uses TRBV2 with TRBJ2-1, with D possibly being TRBD2 (5 bases). Per germline, CDR1 SNHLY and CDR2 FYNNEI. V lost 6 bases and J 7 bases, leaving 19 bases between the germline ends. The CDR3 extends over 15 amino acids. The CDR3 region is CASRFRWLAGNEQFF. CDR3 nucleotide sequence: TGTGCCAGCAGATTCCGGTGGCTAGCCGGGAATGAGCAGTTCTTC.

The chain joins TRBV3-1 (or the pseudogene TRBV3-2) to TRBJ1-2; D is undetermined. Germline V gene lookup returns CDR1 LGHDT and CDR2 YNNKEL (reference sequence). The CDR3 is made up of 13 amino acids. Trimming removed 9 bases at V and 8 bases at J, with 19 bases between. Here the CDR3 DNA reads TGTGCCAGTGGGCCCGCAGGAATCTCCGGCTACACCTTC. Translated, it gives CASGPAGISGYTF.

V gene TRBV11-2 combines with J gene TRBJ2-1; D not certain. The CDR3 is made up of 12 amino acids. Germline V CDR1 and CDR2: SGHAT, FQNNGV. The ends were cut back, 5 bases at V and 3 bases at J, with 5 bases in the middle. The CDR3 DNA reads as TGTGCCAGCAGCGCGGACTACAATGAGCAGTTCTTC. This translates into CASSADYNEQFF. Together with reference TRBV11-2 and TRBJ2-1, the CDR3 gives the full variable domain: EAGVAQSPRYKIIEKRQSVAFWCNPISGHATLYWYQQILGQGPKLLIQFQNNGVVDDSQLPKDRFSAERLKGVDSTLKIQPAKLEDSAVYLCASSADYNEQFFGPGTRLTVL.

The table lists this clone with a count of one. The J gene is TRBJ1-1, the V gene TRBV10-3, with 9 bases fitting TRBD1. Germline CDR1 is ENHRY and CDR2 is SYGVKD. This CDR3 is 14 amino acids long. Trimming removed 7 bases from V and 12 bases from J; junction bases left unmatched: 15. CDR3 DNA: TGTGCCATCACAGAGTATCCCACAGGGGGCGTCCCTTTCTTT. Protein: CAITEYPTGGVPFF.

The chain joins TRBV18 to TRBJ2-3, with D possibly matching TRBD2 (6 bases). CDR1 is KGHSH, CDR2 LQKENI, per germline. V was cut by 3 bases and J by 1 base, with 8 bases left in between. The CDR3 contains 14 residues. In DNA form, the CDR3 reads TGTGCCAGCTCACCTAGGGAGGGCACAGATACGCAGTATTTT. It translates to CASSPREGTDTQYF.

The chain couples TRBV19 to TRBJ1-5; the D gene is possibly TRBD1 (6 bases). V shed 10 bases and J shed 5 bases, with 18 bases lying between them. Germline-derived CDR1 and CDR2 are LNHDA and SQIVND (reference sequence). This CDR3 has 14 amino acids. CDR3 bases: TGTGCCACCAACTTAAGGGGGTCGGATCAGCCCCAGCATTTT. As protein: CATNLRGSDQPQHF. The full variable domain, rest sourced from reference TRBV19 and TRBJ1-5, is DGGITQSPKYLFRKEGQNVTLSCEQNLNHDAMYWYRQDPGQGLRLIYYSQIVNDFQKGDIAEGYSVSREKKESFPLTVTSAQKNPTAFYLCATNLRGSDQPQHFGDGTRLSIL.

The rearrangement links TRBV3-1 (or the pseudogene TRBV3-2) to TRBJ2-7, with D possibly being TRBD1 (6 bases). The germline V gene encodes CDR1 LGHDT and CDR2 YNNKEL (reference sequence). Trimming pared 6 bases from V and 1 base from J, leaving 10 bases between. This CDR3 contains 13 residues. CDR3 bases: TGTGCCAGCAGGTTACAGGGTTCCTACGAGCAGTACTTC. Translated: CASRLQGSYEQYF.

This clone was recorded once. The chain has TRBV5-4 and TRBJ1-1; the match to TRBD1 covers 7 bases. J gave up 8 bases and V 0 bases, and 4 bases lay outside the gene matches. The CDR3 loop spans 13 amino acids. Germline lookup yields CDR1 SGHNT and CDR2 YYREEE (reference sequence). The DNA of the CDR3 is TGTGCCAGCAGCTTGGAGGGGGCGCAAGAAGCTTTCTTT. Translating gives CASSLEGAQEAFF.

V gene TRBV7-8 combines with J gene TRBJ2-3; perhaps TRBD2 as D (6 bases). V was clipped by 6 bases and J by 10 bases, with 17 bases between them. There are 13 residues in the CDR3. CDR1 and CDR2 from the germline V gene are SGHVS and FQNEAQ. The CDR3 spells CASSYQGASAQYF. The CDR3 bases are TGTGCCAGCAGTTACCAAGGGGCTAGCGCGCAGTATTTT.